This TCR beta chain was sequenced in a study of PD-1 blockade in mismatch repair-deficient tumors. Whole-study findings and limits: After pembrolizumab, tumor-resident clones rose rapidly, then generally contracted before radiologic responses.

CDR3 length equals 16 residues. CDR1 is SGDLS and CDR2 is YYNGEE in the germline V gene. Deletions cut 0 bases from V and 4 bases from J, with 15 bases between. Note on this clone: Its antigen is as yet unknown.

Using immunoSEQ multiplex PCR, the repertoire was profiled, and TCRdb retains in-frame clones only, with some absent. The sample has 100,000 or so clones, about 79% seen once; the top ten hold around 6.5%. The sample was peripheral blood, taken less than 37 weeks after starting pembrolizumab. The TCR was taken from an adult with mismatch repair-deficient cancer. The chain uses TRBV9 and TRBJ2-3, with D perhaps matching TRBD2 (6 bases). The CDR3 nucleotides read TGTGCCAGCAGCGTAGGCACGGGAGATACCTCAGATACGCAGTATTTT. Encoded protein: CASSVGTGDTSDTQYF.